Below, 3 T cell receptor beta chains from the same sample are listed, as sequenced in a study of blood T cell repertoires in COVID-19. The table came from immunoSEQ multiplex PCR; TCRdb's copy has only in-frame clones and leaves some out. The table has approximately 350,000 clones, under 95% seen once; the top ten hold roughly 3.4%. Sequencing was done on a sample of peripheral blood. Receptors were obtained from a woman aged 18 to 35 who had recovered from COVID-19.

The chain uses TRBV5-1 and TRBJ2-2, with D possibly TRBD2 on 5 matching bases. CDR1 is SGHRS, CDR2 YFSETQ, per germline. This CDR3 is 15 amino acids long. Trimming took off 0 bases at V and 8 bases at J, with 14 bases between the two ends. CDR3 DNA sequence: TGCGCCAGCAGCTTGGGAAGCGGCTTGATGGGGGAGCTGTTTTTT. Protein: CASSLGSGLMGELFF.

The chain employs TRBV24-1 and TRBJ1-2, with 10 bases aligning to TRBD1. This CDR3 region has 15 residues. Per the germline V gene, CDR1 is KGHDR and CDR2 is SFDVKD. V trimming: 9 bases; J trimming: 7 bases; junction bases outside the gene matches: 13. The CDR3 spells CATLDPDRGDVGYTF. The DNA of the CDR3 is TGTGCCACCCTTGATCCGGACAGGGGGGACGTTGGCTACACCTTC.

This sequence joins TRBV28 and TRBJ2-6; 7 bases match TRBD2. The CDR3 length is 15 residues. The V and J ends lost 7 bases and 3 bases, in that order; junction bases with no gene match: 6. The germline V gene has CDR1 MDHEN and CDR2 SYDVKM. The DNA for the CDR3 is TGTGCCAGCACCCCGGGGGGAGGTGGGGCCAACGTCCTGACTTTC. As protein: CASTPGGGGANVLTF.